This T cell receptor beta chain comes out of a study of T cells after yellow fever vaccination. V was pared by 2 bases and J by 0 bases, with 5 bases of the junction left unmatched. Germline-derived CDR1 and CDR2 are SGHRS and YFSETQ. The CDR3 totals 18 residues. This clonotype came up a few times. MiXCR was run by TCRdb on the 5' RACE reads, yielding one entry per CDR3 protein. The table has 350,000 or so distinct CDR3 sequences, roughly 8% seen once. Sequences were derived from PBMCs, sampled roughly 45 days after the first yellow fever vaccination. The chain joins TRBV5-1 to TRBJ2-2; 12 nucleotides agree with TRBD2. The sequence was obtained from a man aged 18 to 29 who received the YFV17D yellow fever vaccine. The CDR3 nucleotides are TGCGCCAGCAGCTTAGGACTAGCGGGGTTTGCGAACACCGGGGAGCTGTTTTTT. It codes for CASSLGLAGFANTGELFF.